A single sample gave rise to the 18 T cell receptor beta chains below, sequenced in a study of human T cells and chemical hapten exposure. The time point: patch test 1, 2 weeks after DPC sensitization. Indicated treatment: therapeutic diphenylcyclopropenone sensitization with weekly scalp DPC. MiXCR was run by TCRdb on the RACE reads, yielding one entry per CDR3 protein. This sample has 380,000 or so distinct CDR3 sequences, with more than 4.5% found just once. The specimen comprised whole blood, sampled in connection with sensitization to the hapten diphenylcyclopropenone (DPC). These receptors all come from a woman aged 45-59 years with alopecia areata. Some clones in this sample may be carry-over from other donors' samples.

In its sample, this clonotype was seen many times. The chain recombines TRBV20-1 with TRBJ1-4; D perhaps matches TRBD1 (5 bases). Germline CDR1 DFQATT, CDR2 SNEGSKA (reference sequence). The CDR3 sequence is 14 residues long. The V end was cut by 0 bases, the J end by 1 base, with 6 bases between. DNA for the CDR3: TGCAGTGCTAGAGAAGGGGTAACTAATGAAAAACTGTTTTTT. Translated, it gives CSAREGVTNEKLFF.

There are a few counts of this clonotype. The chain has TRBV7-2 and TRBJ2-1; weak D call: TRBD1 (6 bases). V was pared by 0 bases and J by 2 bases, with 11 bases between. The CDR3 length is 16 residues. Germline values: CDR1 SGHTA, CDR2 FQGNSA. Here the CDR3 DNA reads TGTGCCAGCAGCTTAGCGCTAACAGGGACCTACAATGAGCAGTTCTTC. Protein: CASSLALTGTYNEQFF.

This clonotype appeared many times. The V call is TRBV18, the J call TRBJ2-7, with no clear D. Trimming took off 3 bases at V and 0 bases at J, with 15 bases between the two ends. This CDR3 comprises 16 residues. The V gene's germline CDR1 is KGHSH and CDR2 LQKENI. CDR3 protein: CASSPLPGPSSYEQYF. The CDR3 region has the DNA TGTGCCAGCTCACCCTTACCCGGACCGAGCTCCTACGAGCAGTACTTC.

This clonotype was observed at least ten times. This chain uses TRBV10-3 with TRBJ2-3; D could derive from TRBD1 or TRBD2 (5 bases each). The germline V and J ends were trimmed by 0 bases and 0 bases, with 10 bases remaining between them. This CDR3 spans 16 amino acids. Germline values: CDR1 ENHRY, CDR2 SYGVKD. CDR3 nucleotide sequence: TGTGCCATCAGTGAGTCGAAGGGGACGAGCACAGATACGCAGTATTTT. It is translated as CAISESKGTSTDTQYF.

There are many counts of this clonotype. The chain combines TRBV29-1 with TRBJ1-2; a weak D match, TRBD1 (6 bases). CDR1 is SQVTM, CDR2 ANQGSEA, per germline. This CDR3 is built from 16 residues. V was trimmed by 6 bases and J by 1 base, leaving 21 bases between them. The DNA for the CDR3 is TGCAGCGTAACGCCGGGACACCTTCTCCTTAACTATGGCTACACCTTC. This codes for CSVTPGHLLLNYGYTF.

This clonotype was detected ten times or more. V usage is TRBV11-2 and J usage is TRBJ2-3; 10 positions match TRBD2. Germline CDR1 SGHAT, CDR2 FQNNGV. V was pared by 7 bases and J by 1 base, with 5 bases of the junction left unmatched. The CDR3 consists of 15 residues. CDR3 nucleotide sequence: TGTGCCAGCAACCTTCTAGCGGGGGGCACAGATACGCAGTATTTT. Its protein product is CASNLLAGGTDTQYF.

This clonotype was seen ten or more times. The chain is built from TRBV12-3 or TRBV12-4 and TRBJ1-5; 9 bases line up with TRBD1. The CDR3 extends over 15 amino acids. V gave up 2 bases and J gave up 5 bases; unmatched junction bases: 4. CDR3 region: CASSLWDRDDQPQHF. DNA of the CDR3: TGTGCCAGCAGTTTATGGGACAGGGATGATCAGCCCCAGCATTTT.

Many counts were recorded for this clonotype. The V call is TRBV29-1, the J call TRBJ2-1; tentatively, D is TRBD1 (5 bases). Per the germline V gene, CDR1 is SQVTM and CDR2 is ANQGSEA. The V gene lost 6 bases and the J gene lost 4 bases, with 16 bases spanning the gap. This CDR3 has 14 residues. In DNA form, the CDR3 reads TGCAGCGTCGTTTCTAGGACAAGTTACAATGAGCAGTTCTTC. Residues: CSVVSRTSYNEQFF.

Many counts were recorded for this clonotype. The chain carries TRBV2 and TRBJ1-1; 9 nucleotides line up with TRBD1. The CDR3 runs to 14 residues. V gave up 3 bases and J gave up 5 bases; unmatched junction bases: 4. Germline V gene sequence: CDR1 SNHLY, CDR2 FYNNEI. The CDR3 DNA sequence: TGTGCCAGCAGTGACGGACAGGGGAGAACTGAAGCTTTCTTT. Its translation is CASSDGQGRTEAFF. The whole variable domain, remainder taken from reference TRBV2 and TRBJ1-1, is EPEVTQTPSHQVTQMGQEVILRCVPISNHLYFYWYRQILGQKVEFLVSFYNNEISEKSEIFDDQFSVERPDGSNFTLKIRSTKLEDSAMYFCASSDGQGRTEAFFGQGTRLTVV.

This clonotype was observed at least ten times. The chain employs TRBV20-1 and TRBJ2-5; D possibly corresponds to TRBD1 (5 bases). The V gene's germline CDR1 is DFQATT and CDR2 SNEGSKA (reference sequence). Trimming cost V 5 bases and J 7 bases, with 17 bases left between them. The CDR3 sequence is 13 residues long. The CDR3 DNA reads TGCAGTGCTCCGGCTGAGACAGAGGTGACCCAGTACTTC. This encodes CSAPAETEVTQYF.

This clonotype has only a few counts. This chain uses TRBV12-3 or TRBV12-4 with TRBJ2-5, with D perhaps TRBD1 (6 bases). The CDR3 has 14 amino acids. The ends were cut back, 7 bases at V and 0 bases at J, with 12 bases in the middle. CDR3 nucleotide sequence: TGTGCCAGCACCCGAAGGACAGACCAAGAGACCCAGTACTTC. Its translation is CASTRRTDQETQYF.

The CDR3 DNA is TGTGCCAGCAGTTACACTAGTACAGGGGTTTTCGGCTACACCTTC. Protein sequence: CASSYTSTGVFGYTF. The chain links TRBV6-5 to TRBJ1-2; 7 positions agree with TRBD1. The ends lost 2 bases at V and 8 bases at J; junction bases unmatched: 11. Germline CDR1 and CDR2: MNHEY and SVGAGI. This CDR3 has 15 residues.

The V call is TRBV12-3 or TRBV12-4, the J call TRBJ1-2; 8 bases fit TRBD1. The CDR3 has 13 amino acids. Losses at the gene ends were 7 bases for V and 4 bases for J; bases not matched to a gene: 5. CDR3 residues: CASNPTGAYGYTF. CDR3 DNA sequence: TGTGCCAGCAACCCGACAGGGGCCTATGGCTACACCTTC.

The chain recombines TRBV12-3 or TRBV12-4 with TRBJ1-2; TRBD1 agrees at 9 bases. This CDR3 comprises 15 residues. Trimming took 5 bases from V and 1 from J; bases not matched to a gene: 5. The CDR3 region is CASSPSGQGNYGYTF. In DNA, the CDR3 is TGTGCCAGCAGTCCATCGGGACAGGGTAACTATGGCTACACCTTC.

The CDR3 bases are TGTGCCAGCTCACCACTCGGGGTAGGAGCTGAAGCTTTCTTT. Its protein is CASSPLGVGAEAFF. The rearrangement uses TRBV18 and TRBJ1-1, with D unclear. This CDR3 is built from 14 residues. V lost 1 base and J lost 6, with 12 bases in between. Germline lookup yields CDR1 KGHSH and CDR2 LQKENI. The full variable domain, its missing parts supplied by reference TRBV18 and TRBJ1-1, is NAGVMQNPRHLVRRRGQEARLRCSPMKGHSHVYWYRQLPEEGLKFMVYLQKENIIDESGMPKERFSAEFPKEGPSILRIQQVVRGDSAAYFCASSPLGVGAEAFFGQGTRLTVV.

This chain connects TRBV3-1 to TRBJ1-1; no reliable D call. Between the trimmed V and J ends, which lost 0 bases and 9 bases, there was a span of 8 bases. Germline lookup yields CDR1 LGHDT and CDR2 YNNKEL (reference sequence). This CDR3 has 12 residues. CDR3 in amino acids: CASSQDREKAFF. Written as DNA, the CDR3 is TGTGCCAGCAGCCAAGACCGGGAAAAAGCTTTCTTT.

This clonotype was picked up many times. V usage is TRBV7-2 and J usage is TRBJ2-1, with D perhaps TRBD2 (6 bases). This CDR3 is 14 amino acids long. Germline CDR1 is SGHTA and CDR2 is FQGNSA. Trimming left V 1 base short and J 6 bases short, with 10 bases between. The CDR3 sequence is CASSLVYGGNEQFF. CDR3 DNA sequence: TGTGCCAGCAGCTTAGTGTACGGGGGCAATGAGCAGTTCTTC.

This chain connects TRBV2 to TRBJ2-3; D call uncertain. Germline CDR1 reads SNHLY; CDR2 reads FYNNEI. CDR3 length: 12 amino acids. Between the trimmed V and J ends, which lost 8 bases and 2 bases, there was a span of 8 bases. This CDR3 reads CASYRYTDTQYF. The CDR3 DNA is TGTGCCAGCTATCGGTACACAGATACGCAGTATTTT.